These 6 T cell receptor beta chains came from one sample sequenced in a study of T-cell memory formation after mild COVID-19. TCRdb called the 5' RACE reads again in MiXCR, with one record for every CDR3 protein. The repertoire holds fewer than 700,000 distinct CDR3 sequences, approximately 19% seen once, with approximately 12% in the top ten. Sequencing was carried out using PBMCs or a T cell subset sorted from them (not recorded which). Receptor source: an adult woman who had mild COVID-19 (a few samples of this study predate the infection). Cell type and time point are not known.

The sample holds a few counts of this clonotype. The J gene is TRBJ2-5, the V gene TRBV5-1; D not resolved. V lost 2 bases, J lost 3 bases, and 17 bases lay in between. CDR1 is SGHRS, CDR2 YFSETQ, per germline. CDR3 size: 16 residues. Here the CDR3 reads CASSFSQGRREETQYF. CDR3 bases: TGCGCCAGCAGCTTTAGTCAAGGACGCCGGGAAGAGACCCAGTACTTC.

The chain recombines TRBV6-5 with TRBJ2-1; TRBD2 matches 11 bases. There are 15 residues in the CDR3. Trimming removed 0 bases from V and 8 bases from J; junction bases left unmatched: 3. CDR1 and CDR2 from the germline V gene are MNHEY and SVGAGI. Written as DNA, the CDR3 is TGTGCCAGCAGTTACTCGCTAGCGGGGGGCGATGAGCAGTTCTTC. This sequence encodes CASSYSLAGGDEQFF.

This chain joins TRBV6-6 and TRBJ1-1; D uncertain. The length of the CDR3 is 11 residues. The V gene's germline CDR1 is MNHNY and CDR2 SVGAGI (reference sequence). Trimming pared 7 bases from V and 2 bases from J, leaving 5 bases between. Here the CDR3 DNA reads TGTGCCAGCACTAAAAACACTGAAGCTTTCTTT. This codes for CASTKNTEAFF.

The rearrangement uses TRBV6-5 and TRBJ2-3; D may correspond to TRBD1 or TRBD2 (5 bases each). The V gene's germline CDR1 is MNHEY and CDR2 SVGAGI. Trimming stripped 6 bases from V and 5 bases from J, with 21 bases between. This CDR3 region has 16 residues. The CDR3 region is CASSTNWGGHGDTQYF. Written as DNA, the CDR3 is TGTGCCAGCAGCACGAATTGGGGCGGGCACGGAGATACGCAGTATTTT.

This clonotype was found a few times. The chain joins TRBV7-9 to TRBJ2-2; D perhaps matches TRBD2 (5 bases). Germline V gene data show CDR1 as SEHNR and CDR2 as FQNEAQ (reference sequence). Trimming removed 5 bases from V and 4 bases from J, with 17 bases in between. The CDR3 spans 16 residues. The CDR3 DNA follows: TGTGCCAGCAGCGCCCCGGGAAAGGGTAGCACCGGGGAGCTGTTTTTT. Protein: CASSAPGKGSTGELFF.

This clonotype qualifies as medium-sized. The CDR3 DNA is TGTGCCAGCAGCTTAGTGACCGGGACTAGACGGTCCTACGAGCAGTACTTC. It translates to CASSLVTGTRRSYEQYF. This chain joins TRBV11-2 and TRBJ2-7; 8 bases map to TRBD2. Unmatched junction bases numbered 9, after V lost 1 base and J lost 1 base. The V gene's germline CDR1 is SGHAT and CDR2 FQNNGV. The CDR3 totals 17 residues. Filled out from reference TRBV11-2 and TRBJ2-7, the complete variable domain reads EAGVAQSPRYKIIEKRQSVAFWCNPISGHATLYWYQQILGQGPKLLIQFQNNGVVDDSQLPKDRFSAERLKGVDSTLKIQPAKLEDSAVYLCASSLVTGTRRSYEQYFGPGTRLTVT.